The next 14 T cell receptor beta chains were all read from a single sample in a study of blood T cell repertoires in COVID-19. Measured with immunoSEQ multiplex PCR; TCRdb has only the in-frame clones, and not every one. The repertoire holds around 250,000 clones, with roughly four fifths as singletons. Sequenced: PBMCs or T cells enriched from blood (not recorded which). Receptors were obtained from a man aged 25-40 years with acute COVID-19.

This chain joins TRBV18 and TRBJ1-4; the D is unclear. This CDR3 spans 15 amino acids. The V end was cut by 3 bases, the J end by 0 bases, with 8 bases between. Germline V gene lookup returns CDR1 KGHSH and CDR2 LQKENI. CDR3 amino acids: CASSPFSATNEKLFF. DNA of the CDR3: TGTGCCAGCTCACCCTTCTCCGCAACTAATGAAAAACTGTTTTTT. The full variable domain, with the rest looked up from reference TRBV18 and TRBJ1-4, is NAGVMQNPRHLVRRRGQEARLRCSPMKGHSHVYWYRQLPEEGLKFMVYLQKENIIDESGMPKERFSAEFPKEGPSILRIQQVVRGDSAAYFCASSPFSATNEKLFFGSGTQLSVL.

There are a few counts of this clone. The V and J genes are TRBV6-5 and TRBJ2-3, with 7 bases aligning to TRBD2. The trim removed 4 bases at V and 2 bases at J, leaving 6 bases unmatched. This CDR3 has 15 amino acids. The germline V gene encodes CDR1 MNHEY and CDR2 SVGAGI. The DNA for the CDR3 is TGTGCCAGCAGTTCACCTAGCGGAGTCACAGATACGCAGTATTTT. Amino acid sequence: CASSSPSGVTDTQYF.

V and J are TRBV14 and TRBJ1-2; TRBD1 might be the D (6 bases). CDR3 size: 13 residues. Germline CDR1 reads SGHDN; CDR2 reads FVKESK. V gave up 1 base and J gave up 8 bases, with 11 bases separating them. CDR3 amino acids: CASSQGRGLGYTF. CDR3 DNA sequence: TGTGCCAGCAGCCAAGGCAGGGGCCTCGGCTACACCTTC.

Of note for this clone: The identical CDR3 is also encoded by other nucleotide sequences in the sample. The rearrangement links TRBV9 to TRBJ2-3; 7 bases line up with TRBD2. Germline-derived CDR1 and CDR2 are SGDLS and YYNGEE. CDR3 length: 14 amino acids. V lost 0 bases, J lost 3 bases, and 1 base stayed unmatched. The CDR3, as DNA: TGTGCCAGCAGCGTAGTTAGCGGGACAGATACGCAGTATTTT. Translating it yields CASSVVSGTDTQYF.

The genes are TRBV2 and TRBJ1-5; D call uncertain. Germline V gene lookup returns CDR1 SNHLY and CDR2 FYNNEI. Trimming removed 7 bases at V and 5 bases at J, with 9 bases between. The CDR3 length is 12 residues. The CDR3 DNA is TGTGCCAGCACCTCCCCAGATCAGCCCCAGCATTTT. Its protein product is CASTSPDQPQHF.

V usage is TRBV5-4 and J usage is TRBJ1-2, with D hard to call. The CDR3 is made up of 15 amino acids. The V and J ends lost 0 bases and 0 bases respectively, with 9 bases between them. Germline V gene sequence: CDR1 SGHNT, CDR2 YYREEE (reference sequence). The CDR3 nucleotides read TGTGCCAGCAGCTTGGACCAAACTACTAACTATGGCTACACCTTC. This codes for CASSLDQTTNYGYTF.

The sample holds one count of this clone. The rearrangement joins TRBV19 to TRBJ1-1; tentatively, D is TRBD1 (5 bases). The CDR3 consists of 14 residues. The V end lost 2 bases, the J end lost 6 bases, and 13 bases lay between the germline ends. Per the germline V gene, CDR1 is LNHDA and CDR2 is SQIVND (reference sequence). The CDR3 DNA reads as TGTGCCAGTAGTATAAGGAGGGGAGGCCCTGAAGCTTTCTTT. It translates to CASSIRRGGPEAFF.

The CDR3, as DNA: TGTGCCAGCAGCTTAGGAGGGTCGGCCACTGAAGCTTTCTTT. Its protein product is CASSLGGSATEAFF. The genes are TRBV7-2 and TRBJ1-1, with D unresolved. This CDR3 region has 14 residues. Germline V gene sequence: CDR1 SGHTA, CDR2 FQGNSA. V was pared by 1 base and J by 4 bases, with 10 bases between. Looking up the rest from reference TRBV7-2 and TRBJ1-1 gives the full variable domain: GAGVSQSPSNKVTEKGKDVELRCDPISGHTALYWYRQSLGQGLEFLIYFQGNSAPDKSGLPSDRFSAERTGGSVSTLTIQRTQQEDSAVYLCASSLGGSATEAFFGQGTRLTVV.

V and J are TRBV4-2 and TRBJ2-1, with 12 bases matching TRBD2. In germline, CDR1 is LGHNA, CDR2 YNFKEQ. The CDR3 is 15 residues long. V lost 6 bases to trimming and J lost 7 bases; unmatched junction nucleotides: 7. The DNA for the CDR3 is TGTGCCAGCAGTCCAGGGACTAGCGGGCAAAATGAGCAGTTCTTC. Protein: CASSPGTSGQNEQFF.

The genes are TRBV19 and TRBJ1-3; D is uncertain. This CDR3 region has 16 residues. Germline V lookup: CDR1 LNHDA, CDR2 SQIVND (reference sequence). V lost 5 bases to trimming and J lost 2 bases, with 16 bases between them. CDR3 region: CASSPLGSSAGNTIYF. In nucleotides, the CDR3 is TGTGCCAGTAGTCCACTTGGCTCAAGCGCTGGAAACACCATATATTTT.

This chain links TRBV12-3 or TRBV12-4 with TRBJ2-5; D call uncertain. The ends were cut back, 6 bases at V and 4 bases at J, with 9 bases in the middle. CDR3 length: 12 residues. The CDR3, as DNA: TGTGCCAGCAGCTTCTACCGAGAGACCCAGTACTTC. This sequence encodes CASSFYRETQYF.

The chain recombines TRBV30 with TRBJ2-1; tentatively, D is TRBD2 (6 bases). Trimming removed 5 bases at V and 3 bases at J, with 14 bases between. CDR3 length: 14 residues. Germline CDR1 is GTSNPN and CDR2 is SVGIG (reference sequence). CDR3 sequence (DNA): TGTGCCTGGGAAATAGGGGAGGTCTACAATGAGCAGTTCTTC. Protein product: CAWEIGEVYNEQFF.

The V call is TRBV5-1, the J call TRBJ2-3; 8 positions agree with TRBD1. Germline values: CDR1 SGHRS, CDR2 YFSETQ. The CDR3 loop spans 15 amino acids. Trimming took 4 bases from V and 2 from J; bases not matched to a gene: 6. CDR3 region: CASSVDRVSTDTQYF. The CDR3 nucleotides read TGCGCCAGCAGCGTGGACAGGGTCTCCACAGATACGCAGTATTTT.

The V call is TRBV5-4, the J call TRBJ2-3, with D uncertain. Germline V gene data show CDR1 as SGHNT and CDR2 as YYREEE (reference sequence). CDR3 length: 14 amino acids. The V end was cut by 3 bases, the J end by 3 bases, with 11 bases between. CDR3 DNA sequence: TGTGCCAGCAGCTCCGCACCCAGTACAGATACGCAGTATTTT. This sequence encodes CASSSAPSTDTQYF.